This entry is about one T cell receptor beta chain. Study processing details: Reference gene primer amplification gave nucleated cell count estimates. Only in-frame clones appear in the TCRdb table, and some are missing; sequencing was by immunoSEQ multiplex PCR. The V and J calls and clone size come from that table; D and trimming were worked out from the DNA. The table has under 300,000 clones, 88% seen once; the top ten hold 0.99%. This record comes from a study of blood T cell repertoires in COVID-19. The overall study: Donors in the United States, Italy and Spain gave samples during acute or convalescent COVID-19. T cells, B-cell-depleted T cells, or PBMCs supplied cDNA or gDNA.

The sequence came from a woman in her 40s who had recovered from COVID-19. The sample was peripheral blood.

For the CDR3, the DNA is TGTGCCAGCAGCTTAGAGGGGATCCGGGAGCTGTTTTTT. Amino acid sequence: CASSLEGIRELFF. The chain couples TRBV7-9 to TRBJ2-2; TRBD1 is a possible D gene (5 bases). Germline V gene data show CDR1 as SEHNR and CDR2 as FQNEAQ (reference sequence). The CDR3 is made up of 13 amino acids. Deletions cut 1 base from V and 9 bases from J, with 9 bases between.